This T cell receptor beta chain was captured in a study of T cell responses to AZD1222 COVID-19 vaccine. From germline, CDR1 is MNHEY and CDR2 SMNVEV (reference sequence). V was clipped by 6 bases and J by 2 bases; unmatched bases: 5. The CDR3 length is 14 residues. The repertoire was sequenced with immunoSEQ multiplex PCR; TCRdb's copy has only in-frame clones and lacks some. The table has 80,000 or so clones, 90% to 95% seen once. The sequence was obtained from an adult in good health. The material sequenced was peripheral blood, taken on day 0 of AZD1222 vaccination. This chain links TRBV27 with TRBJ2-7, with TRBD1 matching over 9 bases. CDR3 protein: CASRLQGAAYEQYF. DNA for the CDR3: TGTGCCAGCAGGTTACAGGGGGCAGCCTACGAGCAGTACTTC.